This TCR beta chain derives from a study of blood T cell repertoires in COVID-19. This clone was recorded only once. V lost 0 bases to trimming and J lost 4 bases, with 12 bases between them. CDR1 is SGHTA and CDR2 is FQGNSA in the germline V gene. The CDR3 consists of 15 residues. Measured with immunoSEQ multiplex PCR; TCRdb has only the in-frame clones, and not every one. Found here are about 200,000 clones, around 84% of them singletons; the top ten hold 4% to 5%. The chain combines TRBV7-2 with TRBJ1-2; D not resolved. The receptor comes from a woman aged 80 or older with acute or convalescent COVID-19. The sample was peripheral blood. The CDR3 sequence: CASSLAGGDPYGYTF. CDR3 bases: TGTGCCAGCAGCTTAGCCGGAGGAGATCCCTATGGCTACACCTTC.